This record looks at one TCR beta chain sequence and its context. This clonotype was recorded a few times. The antigen it recognizes is unknown. The sample holds no much larger clone one base away, and base qualities are not on file. Libraries were prepared through 5' RACE. Instrument used: Illumina HiSeq 2500. A second PCR of roughly 6 to 12 cycles was run with a J-beta primer mix and a sample-barcoded 5' primer. Each TCR beta cDNA molecule received a unique molecular identifier from a template-switch 5' adaptor carrying 12 random nucleotides. At least 3 million CDR3-containing paired-end reads were obtained from each sample. First-strand cDNA was synthesized from all RNA with the Mint cDNA synthesis kit, primed by a TRBC-specific oligonucleotide. After uracil-DNA glycosylase treatment, a first 18-cycle PCR used universal primers M1SS and BC2_uni_R on all cDNA. Per the original workflow: For normalization, 1 million high-quality reads, each with a distinct molecular identifier, were randomly selected from each sample. Reads with shared molecular identifiers were discarded instead of being binned into consensus sequences. MiTCR, with a Q25 quality threshold and the strictest error-elimination algorithm, was used for CDR3 identification, clonotype clustering and error correction. A nonparametric unseen species model with Euler transformation was used to estimate a lower bound on total TCR beta diversity. TCRdb applied fastp at Q25 and MiXCR to the public reads, then kept only in-frame beta chains. Here each entry gathers all rows of one CDR3 protein and keeps the most common genes and DNA. The V and J calls were determined by TCRdb, not by the authors. The sample contains approximately 760,000 distinct CDR3 sequences, more than 20% of them found a single time. The ten largest account for just under 9.5% of the sample.

The sample is drawn from a study of blood T cells in healthy people across ages (dated by TCRdb to the mid-2010s). Context from the whole study: In model experiments, roughly one uniquely barcoded TCR beta cDNA molecule per two T cells was captured by template switching. Using deep sequencing normalized with unique cDNA molecular identifiers, the study measured how TCR beta repertoire diversity changes with age. The donors were split into four age groups: young (average around 15 years), middle-aged (39), aged (roughly 65) and long-lived (roughly 86). Two additional independent replicas of 1 million unique cDNA reads from the same blood draw were analyzed for two donors (one aged 18 to 30 and one aged 80 or older). Points the paper makes about the study in general: Observed TCR beta diversity correlated strongly with the percentage of naive T cells measured by flow cytometry. The CMV infection status of donors was not known, potentially confounding age-related changes in expanded clonotypes. Since profiling was done on bulk unsorted PBMCs, naive and antigen-experienced compartments could not be conclusively compared. As age increased, observed TCR beta diversity per million T cells dropped in a roughly linear way, and a significant reduction was already evident by age 40. Compared with the aged group, more naive CD4+ T cells, fewer expanded clones and increased TCR diversity were shown by the long-lived group, suggesting age selection. Estimates of total diversity from one million sequenced T cells were regarded as lower bounds and underestimates.

The germline V gene sets CDR1 to MDHEN and CDR2 to SYDVKM. V gives up 8 bases and J gives up 4 bases, and the segment between their germline ends measures 11 bases. The CDR3 spans 13 residues, from the cysteine through the phenylalanine. Only the CDR3 region is kept as DNA, spanning 39 bases read in frame from base 1. The 39 donors, aged roughly 6 to 95 years, were systemically healthy Caucasian individuals from Russia. Around 10 milliliters of peripheral blood were collected from each donor into EDTA-treated Vacutainer tubes. Ficoll-Paque density-gradient centrifugation was used to isolate PBMCs, with at least 6.5 million per sample. Trizol reagent was used to extract total RNA from the PBMCs, yielding at least 5.5 micrograms per sample. For every donor, flow cytometry on a PBMC aliquot measured the percentage of naive CD45RAhigh/CD27high T cells. The data also belong to a second study, concerning T cells of mothers and their children. The other study reports the following: Nine systemically healthy Caucasian individuals, comprising three mothers and their six children, were included as donors. cDNA synthesis consumed the entire amount of extracted RNA, loaded at approximately 1.4 ug RNA in each 15 ul reaction. Sample barcodes and 2-4 random nucleotides were added via the M1S primer in the second PCR. More than 8 million TCR beta CDR3 reads were obtained from each mother, and about 3 million reads were obtained from each child. In both related and unrelated pairs, thymic selection shapes the output of TCR recombination in a similar way, with inherited differences having only a minor effect. Normalized repertoire overlap was always found to be slightly, but never significantly, higher in related mother-child pairs than in unrelated mother-child pairs. No persistent microchimeric T cell clones were found, with a detection sensitivity of around 100 clones per million clonotypes. To look for features that set related mother-child pairs apart from unrelated individuals, the researchers ran deep NGS to compare the TCR beta repertoires of mothers and children. On average, the children were approximately 11 +/- 4 years old, while the mothers were 40 +/- 4 years old. Libraries were sequenced on Illumina HiSeq 2000 with 100+100 nt paired-end reads after adapter ligation with NEBNext reagents. To avoid cross-contamination, the mother libraries and the child libraries were prepared a month apart and sequenced in separate runs. For each donor, between about 450,000 and 2,300,000 distinct TCR beta clonotypes were identified. Naive TCR beta clonotypes were estimated from low-frequency clonotypes matched to each donor's FACS-determined naive share, without sorting.

The V and J genes are TRBV28 and TRBJ1-4; TRBD1 is a weak D gene call, 5 bases matching. The TCR sequence derives from a boy between 10 and 17 years old in good health. Sequenced sample: blood. The DNA sequence is given as TGTGCCAGCCTCAAGAGGGGTAATGAAAAACTGTTTTTT. It specifies CASLKRGNEKLFF.